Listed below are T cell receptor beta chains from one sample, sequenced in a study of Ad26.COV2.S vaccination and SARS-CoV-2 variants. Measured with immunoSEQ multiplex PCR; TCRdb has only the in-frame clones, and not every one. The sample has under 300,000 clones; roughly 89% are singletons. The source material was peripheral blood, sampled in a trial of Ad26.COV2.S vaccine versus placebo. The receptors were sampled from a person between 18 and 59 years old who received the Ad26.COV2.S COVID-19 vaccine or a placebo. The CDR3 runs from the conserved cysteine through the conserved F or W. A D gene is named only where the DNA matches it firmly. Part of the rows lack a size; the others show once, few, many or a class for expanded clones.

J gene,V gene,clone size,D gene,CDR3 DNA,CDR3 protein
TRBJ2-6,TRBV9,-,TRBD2,TGTGCCAGCAGCGCGGCGGGGCGGGGGTCTGGGGCCAACGTCCTGACTTTC,CASSAAGRGSGANVLTF
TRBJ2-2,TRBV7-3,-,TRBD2,TGTGCCAGCAGCTTGGCGGGAGGCCACACCGGGGAGCTGTTTTTT,CASSLAGGHTGELFF
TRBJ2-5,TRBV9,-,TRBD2,TGTGCCAGCAGCGCCCTAGCGGGGGGCTACCAAGAGACCCAGTACTTC,CASSALAGGYQETQYF
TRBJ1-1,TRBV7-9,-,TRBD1,TGTGCCAGCAGCCGGGGGGACAGACTCAACACTGAAGCTTTCTTT,CASSRGDRLNTEAFF
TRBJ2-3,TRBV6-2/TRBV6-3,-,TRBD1,TGTGCCAGCAGTTACGGGACAGAGACGCAGTATTTT,CASSYGTETQYF
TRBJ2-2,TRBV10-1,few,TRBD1,TGCGCCAGCAGAACCGGGACAGGGTCAACCGGGGAGCTGTTTTTT,CASRTGTGSTGELFF
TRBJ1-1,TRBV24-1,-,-,TGTGCCACCAGTGACCCGGACAGGAACACTGAAGCTTTCTTT,CATSDPDRNTEAFF
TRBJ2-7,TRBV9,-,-,TGTGCCAGCAGCGTAGATGCTAGTCCCTACGGAAGCTCCTACGAGCAGTACTTC,CASSVDASPYGSSYEQYF
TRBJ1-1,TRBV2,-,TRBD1,TGTGCCAGCACCGAGGACAGGGAAGACACTGAAGCTTTCTTT,CASTEDREDTEAFF
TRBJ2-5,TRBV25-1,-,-,TGTGCCAGCAGTGAATACGAGGGGAGGGAGACCCAGTACTTC,CASSEYEGRETQYF
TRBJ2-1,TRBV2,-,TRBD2,TGTGCCAGCAGTGTAAGGACTAGCGGGGGTGAGCAGTTCTTC,CASSVRTSGGEQFF
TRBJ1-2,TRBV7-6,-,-,TGTGCCAGCAGCTTATTCATCGAGACACGGGCGTATGGCTACACCTTC,CASSLFIETRAYGYTF
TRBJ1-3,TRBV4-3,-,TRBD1,TGCGCCAGCAGCGACAGGGGACTCTCTGGAAACACCATATATTTT,CASSDRGLSGNTIYF
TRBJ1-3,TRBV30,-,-,TGTGCCTGGAGTAGGGGAAACACCATATATTTT,CAWSRGNTIYF
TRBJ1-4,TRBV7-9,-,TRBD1,TGTGCCAGCAGCTTAGGACAGGGCGGAGAAAAACTGTTTTTT,CASSLGQGGEKLFF
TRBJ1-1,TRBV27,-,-,TGTGCCAGCAGTTTAAACTTTTGGGCAGGGAGTGAAGCTTTCTTT,CASSLNFWAGSEAFF
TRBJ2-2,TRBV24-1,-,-,TGTGCCACCAGGGGTGGGGAGCACGGGGAGCTGTTTTTT,CATRGGEHGELFF
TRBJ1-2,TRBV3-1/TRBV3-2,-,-,TGTGCCAGCAGCCGGTCCGGGGGGACCGCTAGCTATGGCTACACCTTC,CASSRSGGTASYGYTF
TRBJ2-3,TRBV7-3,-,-,TGTGCCAGCAGCCCCGGATTCGCGATTGGCACAGATACGCAGTATTTT,CASSPGFAIGTDTQYF
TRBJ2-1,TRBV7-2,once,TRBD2,TGTGCCAGCAGCTTAGGTCTAGCGGGAGACAATGAGCAGTTCTTC,CASSLGLAGDNEQFF
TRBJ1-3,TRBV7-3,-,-,TGTGCCAGAGACGGACCCACCTCTGGAAACACCATATATTTT,CARDGPTSGNTIYF
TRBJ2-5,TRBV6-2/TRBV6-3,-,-,TGTGCCAGCAGTAAGCGCATCCAAGAGACCCAGTACTTC,CASSKRIQETQYF
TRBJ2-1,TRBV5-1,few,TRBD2,TGCGCCAGCAGCTCGACTAGCGGGAGGGTAAATGAGCAGTTCTTC,CASSSTSGRVNEQFF
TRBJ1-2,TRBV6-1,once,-,TGTGCCAGCAGTGAGCTTTTTGATGGACCCAACTATGGCTACACCTTC,CASSELFDGPNYGYTF
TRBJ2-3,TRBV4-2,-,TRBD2,TGTGCCAGCAGCCAAGATAAGGATTGGCGGGGGGGCGCCACAGATACGCAGTATTTT,CASSQDKDWRGGATDTQYF
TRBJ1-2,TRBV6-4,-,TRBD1,TGTGCCAGCAGTGACTCGACAGGGGGCGGACGTTACACCTTC,CASSDSTGGGRYTF
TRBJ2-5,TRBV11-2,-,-,TGTGCCAGCATCCCTAACACCCAAGAGACCCAGTACTTC,CASIPNTQETQYF
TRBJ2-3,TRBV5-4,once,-,TGTGCCAGCAGCTTGTTATGGGAGAGGGTCACAGATACGCAGTATTTT,CASSLLWERVTDTQYF
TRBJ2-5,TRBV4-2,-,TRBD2,TGTGCCAGCAGCCAAGATTTGATCTTCCTTGGCGGGGGGAGGCAAGAGACCCAGTACTTC,CASSQDLIFLGGGRQETQYF
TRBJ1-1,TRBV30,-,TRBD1,TGTGCCTGGAGGACAGGGTACTTCACTGAAGCTTTCTTT,CAWRTGYFTEAFF
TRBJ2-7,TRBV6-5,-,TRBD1,TGTGCCAGCAGGGATGCCGGGACAGGCGTCTACGAGCAGTACTTC,CASRDAGTGVYEQYF
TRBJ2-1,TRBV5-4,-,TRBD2,TGTGCCAGCAGCTTGTCGTCTAGCGGGAGTATCTATGAGCAGTTCTTC,CASSLSSSGSIYEQFF
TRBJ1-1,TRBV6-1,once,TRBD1,TGTGCCAGCAGTGACGACAGGGCCATGAACACTGAAGCTTTCTTT,CASSDDRAMNTEAFF
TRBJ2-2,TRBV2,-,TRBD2,TGTGCCAGCAGTGACGCTATAAGACTAGCGGTAAACACCGGGGAGCTGTTTTTT,CASSDAIRLAVNTGELFF
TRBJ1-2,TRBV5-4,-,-,TGTGCCAGCAGCTTCCCTCCGGGGGCTTATGGCTACACCTTC,CASSFPPGAYGYTF
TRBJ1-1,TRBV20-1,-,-,TGCAGTGCAACGACGAACACTGAAGCTTTCTTT,CSATTNTEAFF
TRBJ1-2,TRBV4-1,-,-,TGCGCCAGCAGCCAACCCCTGGGAGGGAACTATGGCTACACCTTC,CASSQPLGGNYGYTF
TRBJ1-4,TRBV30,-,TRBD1,TGTGCCTGGAGGGGACAGCGAACAACTAATGAAAAACTGTTTTTT,CAWRGQRTTNEKLFF
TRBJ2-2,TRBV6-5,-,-,TGTGCCAGCAGTTACTCATCAGGGCTTAACACCGGGGAGCTGTTTTTT,CASSYSSGLNTGELFF
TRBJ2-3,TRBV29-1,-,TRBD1,TGCAGCGTTGTAGGCAGGGGGCCTAGCACAGATACGCAGTATTTT,CSVVGRGPSTDTQYF
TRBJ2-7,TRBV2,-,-,TGTGCCAGCACCCTAATCAGGGTGGAAGAGCAGTACTTC,CASTLIRVEEQYF
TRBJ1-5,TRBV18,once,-,TGTGCCAGCTCACCACCGGGAGGAATCAATCAGCCCCAGCATTTT,CASSPPGGINQPQHF
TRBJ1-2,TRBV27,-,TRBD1,TGTGCCAGCAGTTTTGGACAGGGGGCGAACTATGGCTACACCTTC,CASSFGQGANYGYTF
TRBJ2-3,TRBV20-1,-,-,TGCAGTGCTCCCTGGGGAGATACGCAGTATTTT,CSAPWGDTQYF
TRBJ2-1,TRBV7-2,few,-,TGTGCCAGCAGTAAGGGGTCGTCCTACAATGAGCAGTTCTTC,CASSKGSSYNEQFF
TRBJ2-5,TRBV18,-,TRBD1,TGTGCCAGCTCACCCGGGACAGGGAGGTCGGAGACCCAGTACTTC,CASSPGTGRSETQYF
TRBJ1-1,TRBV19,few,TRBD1,TGTGCCAGTAGTATCAGGGGACAGGGGTTGAACACTGAAGCTTTCTTT,CASSIRGQGLNTEAFF
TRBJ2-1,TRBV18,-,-,TGTGCCAGCTCACCCCTAGCATGGAGGAACAATGAGCAGTTCTTC,CASSPLAWRNNEQFF
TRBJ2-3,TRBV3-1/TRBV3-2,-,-,TGTGCCAGCAGCCAAGCGGGTATAGCTGGGGATACGCAGTATTTT,CASSQAGIAGDTQYF
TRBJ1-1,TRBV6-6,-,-,TGTGCCAGCAGTTACGCAAGAATCAGGGTAAACACTGAAGCTTTCTTT,CASSYARIRVNTEAFF
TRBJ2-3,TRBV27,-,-,TGTGCCAGCAGTTTAAAGGACGGGAGAGCGTGGGATACGCAGTATTTT,CASSLKDGRAWDTQYF
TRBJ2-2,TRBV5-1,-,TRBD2,TGCGCCAGCAGCACTAGCGGGAGGGGCGGCGGGGAGCTGTTTTTT,CASSTSGRGGGELFF
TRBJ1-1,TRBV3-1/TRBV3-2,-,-,TGTGCCAGCAGCCAAGATTCCCCCGTCGCAGGGAGTGGGACTGAAGCTTTCTTT,CASSQDSPVAGSGTEAFF
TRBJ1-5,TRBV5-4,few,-,TGTGCCAGCAGCTTGGACAGCAATCAGCCCCAGCATTTT,CASSLDSNQPQHF
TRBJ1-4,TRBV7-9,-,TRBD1,TGTGCCAGCACCGAGGGAGGGGGCCGGTTTGGGGAAAAACTGTTTTTT,CASTEGGGRFGEKLFF
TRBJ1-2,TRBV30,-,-,TGTGCCTGGAGAAGCAGGTATAATGAAAAAGCTAACTATGGCTACACCTTC,CAWRSRYNEKANYGYTF
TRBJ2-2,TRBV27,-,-,TGTGCCAGCAGTCGGACGGGAACCGGGGAGCTGTTTTTT,CASSRTGTGELFF